The 22 T cell receptor beta chains in this list originate from one sample, sequenced in a study of spatial heterogeneity in lung cancer. Study observations and caveats: Higher tumor mutation counts went along with higher counts of expanded intratumoral alpha and beta TCRs.

One entry per CDR3 protein, called by TCRdb with MiXCR from the 5' RACE reads. The sample yields about 18,000 distinct CDR3 sequences, more than 9% seen once. No antigen has been identified for these receptors. Sample time point: sample taken at primary tumor resection. The sample here was lung tumor tissue, taken at surgery. Receptors were obtained from a female donor with early-stage non-small cell lung cancer.

This clonotype was observed a few times. With the library built for alpha chains, this beta chain is off target and its frequency is not meaningful. The rearrangement joins TRBV19 to TRBJ2-7, with 7 bases aligning to TRBD2. Germline CDR1 and CDR2: LNHDA and SQIVND (reference sequence). The CDR3 is 13 amino acids. The junction had 8 bases not matched to a gene; V was cut back by 3 bases and J by 9 bases. This chain's CDR3 is CASSMQRSGGQYF. CDR3 DNA: TGTGCCAGTAGTATGCAGCGGTCGGGAGGGCAGTACTTC.

By share, this clonotype ranks as medium-sized. Little can be read into the size of this beta chain, an off-target read in a library designed for alpha chains. The chain is built from TRBV7-2 and TRBJ2-3, with D unclear. Germline V CDR1 and CDR2: SGHTA, FQGNSA. Trimming removed 2 bases at V and 6 bases at J, with 9 bases between. The CDR3 spans 13 residues. The CDR3 DNA follows: TGTGCCAGCAGCTTAAACCGCCGGGATACGCAGTATTTT. Residues: CASSLNRRDTQYF.

This clonotype showed up many times. Because the library targeted alpha chains, this beta chain is an off-target read whose size means little. The chain combines TRBV4-1 with TRBJ1-1; D is unresolved. The V end lost 4 bases, the J end lost 0 bases, and 18 bases lay between the germline ends. CDR1 is MGHRA, CDR2 YSYEKL, per germline. The CDR3 is 17 residues long. CDR3 protein: CASSPSPSLPLNTEAFF. DNA for the CDR3: TGCGCCAGCAGCCCTTCCCCGTCTCTACCTTTGAACACTGAAGCTTTCTTT.

Regarding this clonotype: This beta chain is off target for a library built for alpha chains, so its abundance means little. CDR3 DNA sequence: TGTGCCATCAGGGGGACTAGCGGGGAAAGGGAGCAGTACTTC. This gives the protein CAIRGTSGEREQYF. The J gene is TRBJ2-7, the V gene TRBV10-3, with 13 bases fitting TRBD2. There are 14 residues in the CDR3. CDR1 is ENHRY, CDR2 SYGVKD, per germline. The ends lost 6 bases at V and 7 bases at J; junction bases unmatched: 6.

This clonotype was detected many times. The size of this beta chain means little, since it is a stray read in a library made for alpha chains. The chain is built from TRBV7-2 and TRBJ1-5, with a possible D match to TRBD1 (5 bases). V dropped 4 bases and J dropped 2 bases, with 9 bases sitting between them. This CDR3 is 14 amino acids long. The germline CDR1 and CDR2 sequences are SGHTA and FQGNSA. The CDR3 reads CASSSGLGNQPQHF. In nucleotides, the CDR3 is TGTGCCAGCAGCTCAGGGTTGGGCAATCAGCCCCAGCATTTT.

This clonotype counts as large. A library prepared for alpha chains yielded this beta chain as an off-target read; its size is of little meaning. The chain has TRBV7-7 and TRBJ2-1, with D perhaps TRBD1 (6 bases). CDR3 size: 15 residues. Deletions cut 5 bases from V and 7 bases from J, with 18 bases between. Germline V CDR1 and CDR2: SSHAT, FNYEAQ (reference sequence). CDR3 sequence reads: CASSPGQYPENEQFF. CDR3 sequence (DNA): TGTGCCAGCAGCCCCGGACAGTATCCAGAGAATGAGCAGTTCTTC.

In its sample, this clonotype was seen a few times. This beta chain lies outside the target of a library built for alpha chains; its clone size means little. This rearrangement joins TRBV6-2 or TRBV6-3 to TRBJ2-1, with 9 bases that match TRBD1. Germline trimming cut 2 bases from V and 3 bases from J; bases unmatched to any gene: 5. Germline CDR1 and CDR2: MNHEY and SVGEGT. The CDR3 extends over 16 amino acids. Here the CDR3 DNA reads TGTGCCAGCAGTTACGGTCGGACAGGGGTCTACAATGAGCAGTTCTTC. This gives the protein CASSYGRTGVYNEQFF.

This clonotype was recorded at least ten times. Little can be read into the size of this beta chain, an off-target read in a library designed for alpha chains. V is TRBV7-2 and J is TRBJ2-1; TRBD1 is a possible D gene (7 bases). The CDR3 covers 15 residues. Germline V gene lookup returns CDR1 SGHTA and CDR2 FQGNSA. The ends were cut back, 3 bases at V and 8 bases at J, with 17 bases in the middle. As DNA, the CDR3 is TGTGCCAGCAGCTTCGGACGCGGAGGGGGCTATGAGCAGTTCTTC. Translation gives CASSFGRGGGYEQFF.

This clonotype was observed at least ten times. This beta chain is a stray sequence in a library constructed for alpha chains; its clone size is not meaningful. This chain connects TRBV11-2 to TRBJ1-5; possible D gene TRBD1, 5 bases. This CDR3 contains 16 residues. Trimming stripped 5 bases from V and 2 bases from J, with 16 bases between. Per germline, CDR1 SGHAT and CDR2 FQNNGV. The CDR3 DNA sequence: TGTGCCAGCAGCCCGAGAAGGGGAGGTGGCAATCAGCCCCAGCATTTT. It is translated as CASSPRRGGGNQPQHF.

This clonotype was counted at least ten times. Little can be read into the size of this beta chain, an off-target read in a library designed for alpha chains. The chain combines TRBV7-9 with TRBJ1-1; D gene ambiguous. The length of the CDR3 is 12 residues. Between the trimmed V and J ends, which lost 2 bases and 4 bases, there was a span of 5 bases. Germline lookup yields CDR1 SEHNR and CDR2 FQNEAQ (reference sequence). The DNA for the CDR3 is TGTGCCAGCAGCTTAATCGCCACTGAAGCTTTCTTT. This encodes CASSLIATEAFF.

Sample share makes this clonotype medium-sized. This beta chain appears as a stray read in a library generated for alpha chains; its size is not informative. The V call is TRBV6-5, the J call TRBJ2-3; TRBD1 agrees at 8 bases. Germline CDR1 and CDR2: MNHEY and SVGAGI. The CDR3 consists of 12 residues. Trimming at V came to 5 bases and at J to 14 bases, leaving 9 bases not matched to a gene. DNA for the CDR3: TGTGCCAGCAGTCGAACCGGGACAGGATTGTATTTT. Translated, it gives CASSRTGTGLYF.

This clonotype was seen only a few times. This beta chain lies outside the target of a library built for alpha chains; its clone size means little. The chain is built from TRBV12-3 or TRBV12-4 and TRBJ1-5; D perhaps matches TRBD1 (6 bases). Trimming removed 8 bases at V and 11 bases at J, with 19 bases between. The CDR3 consists of 13 residues. The CDR3 sequence: CASAGQSAGAQHF. As DNA, the CDR3 is TGTGCCAGCGCCGGGCAGTCGGCAGGGGCCCAGCATTTT.

There are a few counts of this clonotype. The library was built for alpha chains, so this beta chain is an off-target read and its size means little. The J gene is TRBJ2-3, the V gene TRBV6-6, with a tentative D call TRBD2 (7 bases). Trimming pared 1 base from V and 2 bases from J, leaving 13 bases between. Germline V gene lookup returns CDR1 MNHNY and CDR2 SVGAGI (reference sequence). The CDR3 totals 16 residues. DNA of the CDR3: TGTGCCAGCAGTTACTGGGGGGGCCGTGACACAGATACGCAGTATTTT. Residues: CASSYWGGRDTDTQYF.

The sample holds many counts of this clonotype. This beta chain turned up in a library designed for alpha chains; as an off-target read, its abundance says little. The chain joins TRBV5-5 to TRBJ1-1, with D unresolved. V was clipped by 2 bases and J by 6 bases, with 5 bases between them. Germline V gene sequence: CDR1 SGHKS, CDR2 YYEKEE (reference sequence). CDR3 length equals 11 residues. CDR3 amino acids: CASSLPAEAFF. CDR3 sequence (DNA): TGTGCCAGCAGCTTACCGGCTGAAGCTTTCTTT.

This clonotype was counted at least ten times. This beta chain was picked up by a library intended for alpha chains and is off target, so its count carries little meaning. The CDR3 spells CASSVGAGGDFDNEQFF. The CDR3 DNA reads TGTGCCAGCAGCGTAGGAGCAGGGGGCGATTTCGACAATGAGCAGTTCTTC. The rearrangement links TRBV9 to TRBJ2-1; 8 nucleotides agree with TRBD1. This CDR3 spans 17 amino acids. Germline CDR1 and CDR2: SGDLS and YYNGEE. V trimming: 0 bases; J trimming: 5 bases; junction bases outside the gene matches: 10.

This clonotype was detected ten times or more. Since the library was made to target alpha chains, this beta chain is a stray read and its abundance is not meaningful. The chain recombines TRBV18 with TRBJ2-3, with 13 bases matching TRBD2. Germline trimming cut 1 base from V and 2 bases from J; bases unmatched to any gene: 6. Per the germline V gene, CDR1 is KGHSH and CDR2 is LQKENI. The CDR3 is made up of 18 amino acids. The CDR3 spells CASSPLPTSGGLTDTQYF. The CDR3 nucleotides are TGTGCCAGCTCACCACTTCCGACTAGCGGGGGGCTCACAGATACGCAGTATTTT.

A few counts support this clonotype. Because the library targeted alpha chains, this beta chain is an off-target read whose size means little. The chain employs TRBV5-1 and TRBJ2-5; possibly TRBD1 or TRBD2 for D (5 bases each). In germline, CDR1 is SGHRS, CDR2 YFSETQ. With 4 bases removed from V and 2 bases from J, the gap between germline ends came to 12 bases. The CDR3 extends over 14 amino acids. CDR3 DNA sequence: TGCGCCAGCAGCCCGGAGAGGGGACAAGAGACCCAGTACTTC. As protein: CASSPERGQETQYF.

The sample holds many counts of this clonotype. Since the library was made to target alpha chains, this beta chain is a stray read and its abundance is not meaningful. The V call is TRBV19, the J call TRBJ2-7; no clear D gene. Germline CDR1 is LNHDA and CDR2 is SQIVND (reference sequence). The ends were cut back, 3 bases at V and 2 bases at J, with 8 bases in the middle. The CDR3 is 13 amino acids. In DNA, the CDR3 is TGTGCCAGTAGTATCGAGAGTACCTACGAGCAGTACTTC. This sequence encodes CASSIESTYEQYF.

A word on this clonotype: Since it is a stray read in a library aimed at alpha chains, this beta chain has a size that is not meaningful. This chain links TRBV7-8 with TRBJ2-5, with D unresolved. CDR1 is SGHVS and CDR2 is FQNEAQ in the germline V gene. This CDR3 has 15 amino acids. Trimming left V 5 bases short and J 0 bases short, with 13 bases between. The CDR3 region is CASSPGYAYQETQYF. The CDR3 region has the DNA TGTGCCAGCAGCCCCGGCTATGCGTACCAAGAGACCCAGTACTTC.

At least ten counts were recorded for this clonotype. Little can be read into the size of this beta chain, an off-target read in a library designed for alpha chains. This chain connects TRBV19 to TRBJ1-5; maybe TRBD1 (5 bases). CDR3 length: 14 residues. The germline V and J ends were trimmed by 6 bases and 9 bases, with 18 bases remaining between them. From germline, CDR1 is LNHDA and CDR2 SQIVND (reference sequence). CDR3 in amino acids: CASSAEGNPAPQHF. The CDR3 nucleotides read TGTGCCAGTAGCGCAGAGGGGAATCCCGCGCCCCAGCATTTT.

Many counts were recorded for this clonotype. This beta chain is off target for a library built for alpha chains, so its abundance means little. V gene TRBV18 combines with J gene TRBJ2-1; a possible D gene is TRBD2 (6 bases). Trimming shortened V by 6 bases and J by 0 bases, and 12 bases separated the two germline ends. The CDR3 runs to 15 residues. Germline-derived CDR1 and CDR2 are KGHSH and LQKENI. The CDR3 here is CASSPAGSSYNEQFF. The CDR3 bases are TGTGCCAGCTCCCCGGCGGGAAGCTCCTACAATGAGCAGTTCTTC.

This clonotype occurred many times. A library made for alpha chains picked up this beta chain off target, so its size means little. The genes are TRBV12-2 and TRBJ2-7. TRBV12-2 is a pseudogene locus. The CDR3 spans 16 residues. The CDR3 bases are TGTGCAAGTCGCTTAATGACTGAACTATTAGCCTACGAGCAGTACTTC. As protein: CASRLMTELLAYEQYF.